This T cell receptor beta chain was observed in a study of T-cell reconstitution after alpha-beta-depleted transplantation in children. This clonotype came up a few times. What it recognizes is unknown. V shed 4 bases and J shed 0 bases, with 11 bases lying between them. CDR1 and CDR2 from the germline V gene are SGDLS and YYNGEE. This CDR3 is built from 14 residues. Findings and limits, study-wide: Several hundred rapidly expanded clones from non-depleted graft cells reportedly supplied alpha-beta T cells about two months post-transplant.

Preparing the TCRbeta library involved the use of unique molecular identifiers. TCRdb fed the PCR reads into MiXCR, producing one record per CDR3 protein. The sample lists 780,000 or so distinct CDR3 sequences; under 20% were seen once. Sequencing used PBMCs, mostly from graft donor cells, obtained 360 days after TCRalphabeta/CD19-depleted stem cell transplant. The genes are TRBV9 and TRBJ2-7; possibly TRBD1 for D (5 bases). The receptor was derived from a male patient under 18 who had a stem cell transplant for acute lymphoblastic leukemia, so the T cells may come from the graft donor. The DNA of the CDR3 is TGTGCCAGCAGCTCCGACAGTCTCTCCTACGAGCAGTACTTC. Amino acids: CASSSDSLSYEQYF.